Each of the 23 T cell receptor beta chains below was sequenced from the same sample in a study of blood T cell repertoires in COVID-19. The assay was immunoSEQ multiplex PCR, and TCRdb's table has in-frame clones only and misses some. Of over 55,000 clones in the sample, around 80% were seen once. Sequencing was performed on peripheral blood. The receptors stem from a man aged 50-60 years with active COVID-19.

This clone appeared once. The chain couples TRBV15 to TRBJ1-4; possible D gene TRBD1, 6 bases. CDR3 size: 15 residues. Trimming removed 2 bases at V and 8 bases at J, with 15 bases between. Germline V gene sequence: CDR1 LNHNV, CDR2 YYDKDF (reference sequence). The CDR3 loop is CATSRTRDIGEKLFF. The DNA for the CDR3 is TGTGCCACCAGCAGAACCCGGGACATAGGCGAAAAACTGTTTTTT. Together with reference TRBV15 and TRBJ1-4, the CDR3 gives the full variable domain: DAMVIQNPRYQVTQFGKPVTLSCSQTLNHNVMYWYQQKSSQAPKLLFHYYDKDFNNEADTPDNFQSRRPNTSFCFLDIRSPGLGDTAMYLCATSRTRDIGEKLFFGSGTQLSVL.

V and J are TRBV7-9 and TRBJ2-3; TRBD2 agrees at 10 bases. V was pared by 5 bases and J by 2 bases, with 7 bases of the junction left unmatched. CDR1 is SEHNR and CDR2 is FQNEAQ in the germline V gene (reference sequence). The CDR3 consists of 16 residues. The CDR3 nucleotides read TGTGCCAGCAGCCCAGCTAGCGGGAGCCTCACAGATACGCAGTATTTT. Residues: CASSPASGSLTDTQYF.

This clone was recorded once. The CDR3 loop reads CASSAQGVSNQPQHF. CDR3 nucleotides: TGTGCCAGCAGCGCCCAGGGGGTAAGCAATCAGCCCCAGCATTTT. The V gene is TRBV9, the J gene TRBJ1-5; 7 nucleotides align to TRBD1. Germline values: CDR1 SGDLS, CDR2 YYNGEE. The trim removed 3 bases at V and 1 base at J, leaving 4 bases unmatched. The CDR3 length is 15 residues.

V is TRBV5-1 and J is TRBJ1-4; the D is unclear. The germline CDR1 and CDR2 sequences are SGHRS and YFSETQ. The CDR3 runs to 15 residues. The V end lost 4 bases, the J end lost 5 bases, and 15 bases lay between the germline ends. CDR3 sequence reads: CASSRNRFVNEKLFF. Written as DNA, the CDR3 is TGCGCCAGCAGCCGAAACCGGTTTGTAAATGAAAAACTGTTTTTT.

J is TRBJ1-2 and V is TRBV6-6; 9 bases map to TRBD1. With 6 bases clipped from V and 8 bases from J, the junction kept 7 bases outside the gene matches. The CDR3 runs 13 residues. Germline values: CDR1 MNHNY, CDR2 SVGAGI (reference sequence). The CDR3 DNA is TGTGCCAGCAGCTCCGGGACAGGGTGGGGCTACACCTTC. Protein: CASSSGTGWGYTF.

The chain is built from TRBV7-2 and TRBJ1-2; the D is unclear. The CDR3 totals 12 residues. Per germline, CDR1 SGHTA and CDR2 FQGNSA. The V end was cut by 2 bases, the J end by 6 bases, with 7 bases between. CDR3 loop: CASSLTVNGYTF. DNA for the CDR3: TGTGCCAGCAGCTTAACAGTAAATGGCTACACCTTC.

In this sample, this clone is medium-sized. The chain links TRBV11-2 to TRBJ2-5; 7 nucleotides match TRBD2. This CDR3 is 15 amino acids long. Germline loops: CDR1 SGHAT, CDR2 FQNNGV. Losses at the gene ends were 5 bases for V and 3 bases for J; bases not matched to a gene: 9. In DNA, the CDR3 is TGTGCCAGCAGCCCCAATGCTGGGGGGGAAGAGACCCAGTACTTC. Translation: CASSPNAGGEETQYF.

The CDR3 region has the DNA TGCGCCAGCAGGGGGGGAACTGAAGCTTTCTTT. It codes for CASRGGTEAFF. The rearrangement uses TRBV5-1 and TRBJ1-1; a weak D match, TRBD1 (5 bases). This CDR3 spans 11 amino acids. V gave up 5 bases and J gave up 5 bases, with 7 bases separating them. CDR1 and CDR2 from the germline V gene are SGHRS and YFSETQ.

This clone was seen once. The J gene is TRBJ2-7, the V gene TRBV7-7; tentatively, D is TRBD2 (5 bases). This CDR3 has 13 residues. Germline loops: CDR1 SSHAT, CDR2 FNYEAQ (reference sequence). The V end was cut by 1 base, the J end by 7 bases, with 11 bases between. The CDR3 reads CASSLDRRGEQYF. The CDR3 DNA sequence: TGTGCCAGCAGCTTAGATAGAAGAGGGGAGCAGTACTTC.

The chain carries TRBV5-1 and TRBJ2-1; weak D call: TRBD1 (6 bases). CDR3 length: 14 amino acids. CDR1 and CDR2 from the germline V gene are SGHRS and YFSETQ. V was pared by 0 bases and J by 4 bases, with 8 bases between. As DNA, the CDR3 is TGCGCCAGCAGCTTGGGGCAGGGGTACAATGAGCAGTTCTTC. Translated, it gives CASSLGQGYNEQFF.

The rearrangement links TRBV7-9 to TRBJ2-2; TRBD2 is a possible D gene (5 bases). The CDR3 contains 16 residues. Trimming shortened V by 5 bases and J by 0 bases, and 13 bases separated the two germline ends. The germline gives CDR1 SEHNR, CDR2 FQNEAQ (reference sequence). The CDR3 is CASSRGSDPNTGELFF. CDR3 DNA: TGTGCCAGCAGCCGAGGGTCCGACCCGAACACCGGGGAGCTGTTTTTT. Full variable domain (rest looked up from reference TRBV7-9 and TRBJ2-2): DTGVSQNPRHKITKRGQNVTFRCDPISEHNRLYWYRQTLGQGPEFLTYFQNEAQLEKSRLLSDRFSAERPKGSFSTLEIQRTEQGDSAMYLCASSRGSDPNTGELFFGEGSRLTVL.

This clone has more than one count but fewer than ten. The V and J genes are TRBV6-5 and TRBJ1-6, with D maybe TRBD1 (5 bases). Germline CDR1 is MNHEY and CDR2 is SVGAGI. The V and J ends lost 6 bases and 9 bases respectively, with 15 bases between them. The CDR3 consists of 14 residues. The CDR3 DNA is TGTGCCAGCAGCTGGGACTCCAACTCTTCACCCCTCCACTTT. Its protein is CASSWDSNSSPLHF.

This chain connects TRBV13 to TRBJ2-2; 8 nucleotides match TRBD2. This CDR3 is built from 15 residues. CDR1 and CDR2 from the germline V gene are PRHDT and FYEKMQ (reference sequence). The V segment lost 7 bases and the J segment 6 bases; nucleotides outside the gene matches: 10. The CDR3 sequence: CASTRGTRGSGELFF. Here the CDR3 DNA reads TGTGCCAGCACCCGCGGGACTAGGGGATCCGGGGAGCTGTTTTTT.

The rearrangement joins TRBV3-1 (or the pseudogene TRBV3-2) to TRBJ2-5; a possible D gene is TRBD2 (6 bases). V was cut by 0 bases and J by 7 bases, with 6 bases left in between. Germline V gene lookup returns CDR1 LGHDT and CDR2 YNNKEL (reference sequence). The CDR3 has 12 amino acids. The CDR3 sequence: CASSQEGGTQYF. In DNA, the CDR3 is TGTGCCAGCAGCCAAGAGGGGGGGACCCAGTACTTC.

The rearrangement joins TRBV19 to TRBJ2-5; TRBD1 aligns across 10 bases. The CDR3 consists of 15 residues. Germline V lookup: CDR1 LNHDA, CDR2 SQIVND (reference sequence). V gave up 0 bases and J gave up 5 bases; unmatched junction bases: 3. The DNA of the CDR3 is TGTGCCAGTAGTATAGATTCGGACAGGGGGGAGACCCAGTACTTC. Translating it yields CASSIDSDRGETQYF.

The V call is TRBV11-1, the J call TRBJ2-3, with D possibly being TRBD1 (6 bases). The CDR3 spans 16 residues. Trimming stripped 1 base from V and 5 bases from J, with 16 bases between. Looked up from germline, CDR1 is SGHAT and CDR2 is FQDESV (reference sequence). Here the CDR3 reads CASSLDRPQGGDTQYF. For the CDR3, the DNA is TGTGCCAGCAGCTTAGATCGTCCCCAAGGGGGAGATACGCAGTATTTT.

For the CDR3, the DNA is TGTGCCAGCAGCGTAGCCACAGCAGGGGGAAACACCATATATTTT. It encodes CASSVATAGGNTIYF. The chain couples TRBV9 to TRBJ1-3, with D possibly matching TRBD1 (5 bases). Germline assignment: CDR1 SGDLS and CDR2 YYNGEE. Trimming left V 0 bases short and J 4 bases short, with 11 bases between. CDR3 length: 15 amino acids.

V gene TRBV29-1 combines with J gene TRBJ2-3, with D possibly matching TRBD1 (6 bases). The CDR3 covers 12 residues. CDR1 and CDR2 (germline): SQVTM, ANQGSEA. Trimming removed 3 bases from V and 8 bases from J, with 12 bases in between. The CDR3 loop reads CSVEGAFVTQYF. The CDR3 DNA reads TGCAGCGTTGAGGGGGCGTTTGTTACGCAGTATTTT.

This clone was counted between two and nine times. CDR3 bases: TGTGCCAGCAGCTCTCAGGACTACAACACCGGGGAGCTGTTTTTT. Protein sequence: CASSSQDYNTGELFF. The chain links TRBV5-4 to TRBJ2-2; D is perhaps TRBD2 (6 bases). The V gene's germline CDR1 is SGHNT and CDR2 YYREEE (reference sequence). V was cut by 3 bases and J by 2 bases, with 11 bases left in between. This CDR3 is 15 amino acids long.

The chain is built from TRBV21-1 and TRBJ2-5; TRBD2 is the table's D call, not checked against the DNA. TRBV21-1 is termed a pseudogene. This CDR3 spans 15 amino acids. This CDR3 reads CASSKVTSVLGAQYF. The CDR3 bases are TGTGCCAGCAGCAAAGTCACTAGCGTGTTGGGGGCCCAGTACTTC.

This rearrangement joins TRBV11-2 to TRBJ2-1, with TRBD2 identical over 13 bases. Germline V lookup: CDR1 SGHAT, CDR2 FQNNGV. There are 18 residues in the CDR3. V lost 4 bases, J lost 9 bases, and 15 bases stayed unmatched. Here the CDR3 reads CASSSLIPTSGGAREQFF. The CDR3 DNA sequence: TGTGCCAGCAGCTCCCTGATCCCAACTAGCGGGGGGGCGCGTGAGCAGTTCTTC.

This rearrangement joins TRBV6-5 to TRBJ2-3; TRBD1 matches at 8 bases. Unmatched junction bases numbered 9, after V lost 6 bases and J lost 4 bases. This CDR3 is 15 amino acids long. Germline CDR1 is MNHEY and CDR2 is SVGAGI. CDR3 DNA sequence: TGTGCCAGCAGGCGACAGGGGTTAGTGGCAGATACGCAGTATTTT. Translating it yields CASRRQGLVADTQYF.

The chain has TRBV19 and TRBJ2-2; maybe TRBD2 (6 bases). Germline values: CDR1 LNHDA, CDR2 SQIVND (reference sequence). Trimming took 7 bases from V and 4 from J, leaving 13 bases between them. This CDR3 has 14 residues. The CDR3 sequence is CASMETSVTGELFF. The CDR3 DNA follows: TGTGCCAGTATGGAGACTAGTGTCACCGGGGAGCTGTTTTTT.